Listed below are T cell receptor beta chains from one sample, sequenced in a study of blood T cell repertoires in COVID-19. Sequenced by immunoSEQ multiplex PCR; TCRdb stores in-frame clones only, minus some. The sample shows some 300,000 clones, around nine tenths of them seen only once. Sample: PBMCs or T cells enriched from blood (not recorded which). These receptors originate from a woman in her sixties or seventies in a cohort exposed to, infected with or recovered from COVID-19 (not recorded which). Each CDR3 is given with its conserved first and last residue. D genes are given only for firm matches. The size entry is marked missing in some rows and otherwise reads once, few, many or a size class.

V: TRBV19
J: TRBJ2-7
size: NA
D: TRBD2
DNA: TGTGCCAGTAGACCCCGGACTAGCGGGACGAACGAGCAGTACTTC
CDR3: CASRPRTSGTNEQYF

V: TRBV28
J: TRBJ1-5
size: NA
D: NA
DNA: TGTGCCAGCAGTTCCACCTCTGGGGGGGCGAGCAATCAGCCCCAGCATTTT
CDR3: CASSSTSGGASNQPQHF

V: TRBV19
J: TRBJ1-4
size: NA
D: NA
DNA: TGTGCCAGTAAGACCCCGCCACAGGGATTGGCAACTAATGAAAAACTGTTTTTT
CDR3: CASKTPPQGLATNEKLFF

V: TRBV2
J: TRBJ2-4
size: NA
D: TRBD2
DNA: TGTGCCAGCAGATTAGCGGGAGCGGGGAACATTCAGTACTTC
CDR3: CASRLAGAGNIQYF

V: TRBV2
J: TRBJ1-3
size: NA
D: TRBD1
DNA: TGTGCCAGCAGCGGCAACGACAGGGGGCTAAGTGGAAACACCATATATTTT
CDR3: CASSGNDRGLSGNTIYF

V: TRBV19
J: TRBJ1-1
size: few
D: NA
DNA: TGTGCCAGTAGTTTACCTCGGGAGGGCACTGAAGCTTTCTTT
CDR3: CASSLPREGTEAFF

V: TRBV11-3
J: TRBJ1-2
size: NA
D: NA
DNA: TGTGCCAGCAGTTCAGGGTACGGTGGCTACACCTTC
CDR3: CASSSGYGGYTF

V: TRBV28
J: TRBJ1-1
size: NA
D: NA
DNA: TGTGCCAGCAGTTTTTCGAACAGGGTGAACACTGAAGCTTTCTTT
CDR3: CASSFSNRVNTEAFF

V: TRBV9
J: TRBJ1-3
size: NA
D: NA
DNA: TGTGCCAGCAGCGTAGCAGGGTACGGAAACACCATATATTTT
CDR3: CASSVAGYGNTIYF

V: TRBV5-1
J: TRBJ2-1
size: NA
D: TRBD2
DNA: TGCGCCAGCAGCTTAACTAGCGGAATTTACAATGAGCAGTTCTTC
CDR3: CASSLTSGIYNEQFF

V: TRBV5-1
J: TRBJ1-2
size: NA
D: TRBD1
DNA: TGCGCCAGCAGCTTGGACGGGACAGGGGGCTATGGCTACACCTTC
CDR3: CASSLDGTGGYGYTF

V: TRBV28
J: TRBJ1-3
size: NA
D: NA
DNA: TGTGCCAGCAGTTCCAACAGGGCGGGAAACACCATATATTTT
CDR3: CASSSNRAGNTIYF

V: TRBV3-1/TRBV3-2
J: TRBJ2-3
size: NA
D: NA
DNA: TGTGCCAGCAGCCAGAGGCAGGGGAGCACAGATACGCAGTATTTT
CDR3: CASSQRQGSTDTQYF

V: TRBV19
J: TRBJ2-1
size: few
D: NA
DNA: TGTGCCACCAAAGCAGGGGCTCGTGAGCAGTTCTTC
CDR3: CATKAGAREQFF

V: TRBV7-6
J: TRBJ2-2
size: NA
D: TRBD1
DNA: TGTGCCAGCAGCTTAACAGGGGAAGAGTACACCGGGGAGCTGTTTTTT
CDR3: CASSLTGEEYTGELFF